This TCR beta chain appears in the sequencing data of a study of blood T cells in healthy people across ages. Study observations and caveats: Not knowing donor CMV status may have confounded expanded clonotype changes. Researchers said unsorted PBMCs prevented a conclusive naive versus antigen-experienced comparison.

At least ten counts were recorded for this clonotype. Its matching antigen is unknown. V gave up 6 bases and J gave up 5 bases, with 16 bases separating them. The CDR3 has 14 amino acids. The second PCR ran 7 to 11 cycles with a sample-barcoded 5' primer and J-beta primers. TCRdb called the 5' RACE reads again in MiXCR, with one record for every CDR3 protein. This sample has approximately 800,000 distinct CDR3 sequences, with approximately 35% found just once. Researchers collected ten milliliters of peripheral blood from every single donor. The TCR was taken from a man aged 18-30 years in good health. Sample: blood. The chain couples TRBV12-3 or TRBV12-4 to TRBJ2-5; tentatively, D is TRBD1 (5 bases). CDR3 in DNA: TGTGCCAGCAGCCGACCTGATGGGGCCGAGACCCAGTACTTC. Translated, it gives CASSRPDGAETQYF.